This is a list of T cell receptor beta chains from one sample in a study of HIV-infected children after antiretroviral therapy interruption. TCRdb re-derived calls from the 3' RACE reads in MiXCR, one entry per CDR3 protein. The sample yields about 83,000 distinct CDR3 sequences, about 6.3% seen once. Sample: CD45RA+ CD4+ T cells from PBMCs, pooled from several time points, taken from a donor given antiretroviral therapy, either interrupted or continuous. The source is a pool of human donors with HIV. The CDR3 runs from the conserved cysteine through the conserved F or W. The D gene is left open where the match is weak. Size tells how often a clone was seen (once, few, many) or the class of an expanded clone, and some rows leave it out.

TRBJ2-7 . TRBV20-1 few CSASVRGRSYEQYF TGCAGTGCTAGCGTACGCGGCAGGTCCTACGAGCAGTACTTC
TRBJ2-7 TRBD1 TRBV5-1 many CASRRDSHEQYF TGCGCCAGCAGGAGGGACAGCCACGAGCAGTACTTC
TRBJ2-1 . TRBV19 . CAVRLNYNEQFF TGTGCCGTGAGGTTGAACTACAATGAGCAGTTCTTC
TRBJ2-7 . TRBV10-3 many CAISVGTAYEQYF TGTGCCATCAGTGTTGGAACAGCCTACGAGCAGTACTTC
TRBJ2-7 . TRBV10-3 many CAISETGYGEQYF TGTGCCATCAGTGAAACAGGGTATGGCGAGCAGTACTTC
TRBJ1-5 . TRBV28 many CASSLVQASSHQPQHF TGTGCCAGCAGTCTAGTACAGGCGTCGAGTCATCAGCCCCAGCATTTT
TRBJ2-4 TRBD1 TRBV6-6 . CASSRDRGLSKNIQYF TGTGCCAGCAGCAGAGACAGGGGGCTGTCCAAAAACATTCAGTACTTC
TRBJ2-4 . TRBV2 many CASSERAKDIQYF TGTGCCAGCAGTGAAAGGGCAAAAGACATTCAGTACTTC
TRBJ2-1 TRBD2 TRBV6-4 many CASSDEAGGPWEQFF TGTGCCAGCAGTGACGAAGCGGGAGGGCCTTGGGAGCAGTTCTTC
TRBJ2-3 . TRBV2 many CASSDRQVSTDTQYF TGTGCCAGCAGTGACCGCCAAGTTAGCACAGATACGCAGTATTTT
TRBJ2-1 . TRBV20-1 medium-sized CSATSNQAISYNEQFF TGCAGTGCCACCTCCAATCAGGCCATCTCCTACAATGAGCAGTTCTTC
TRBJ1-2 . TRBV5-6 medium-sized CASSLTLKWTANYGYTF TGTGCCAGCAGCTTAACCCTAAAGTGGACAGCGAACTATGGCTACACCTTC
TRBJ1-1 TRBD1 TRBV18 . CASSPKTGIAEAFF TGTGCCAGCTCACCGAAGACAGGGATTGCTGAAGCTTTCTTT
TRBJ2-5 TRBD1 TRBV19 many CASSGTPGFGTGTQYF TGTGCCAGTAGTGGAACTCCGGGATTCGGGACAGGGACCCAGTACTTC
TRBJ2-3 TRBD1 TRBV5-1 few CASTIPTGGSTDTQYF TGCGCCAGCACCATTCCGACAGGGGGTAGCACAGATACGCAGTATTTT
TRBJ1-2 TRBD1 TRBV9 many CASSDRQGARGGYTF TGTGCCAGCAGCGATCGACAGGGGGCTCGCGGTGGCTACACCTTC
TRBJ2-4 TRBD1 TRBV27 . CASSPRTGVTKNIQYF TGTGCCAGCAGCCCTAGGACAGGGGTGACCAAAAACATTCAGTACTTC
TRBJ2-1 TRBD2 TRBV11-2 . CASSFPGLAGNEQFF TGTGCCAGCAGCTTCCCGGGACTAGCGGGAAACGAGCAGTTCTTC
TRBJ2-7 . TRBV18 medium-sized CASSSQGNAYEQYF TGTGCCAGCTCCTCGCAGGGGAACGCCTACGAGCAGTACTTC
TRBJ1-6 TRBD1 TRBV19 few CASSARQGMDNSPLHF TGTGCCAGTAGTGCCCGACAGGGGATGGATAATTCACCCCTCCACTTT
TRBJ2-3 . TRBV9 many CASSVGLSSTDTQYF TGTGCCAGCAGCGTAGGACTCTCTAGCACAGATACGCAGTATTTT
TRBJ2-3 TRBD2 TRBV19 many CATSTSGTAADTQYF TGTGCCACCTCAACTAGCGGGACGGCAGCGGATACGCAGTATTTT
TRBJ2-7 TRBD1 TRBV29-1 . CSASGTGGIHEQYF TGCAGTGCCTCCGGGACAGGGGGCATCCACGAGCAGTACTTC
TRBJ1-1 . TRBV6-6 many CASSLITGTGEAFF TGTGCCAGCAGTTTAATCACCGGGACTGGAGAAGCTTTCTTT
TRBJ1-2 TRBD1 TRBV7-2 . CASSFDREVAGYTF TGTGCCAGCAGCTTCGACAGGGAGGTAGCTGGCTACACCTTC
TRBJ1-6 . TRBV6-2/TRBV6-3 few CASSSVGADSPLHF TGTGCCAGCAGTTCAGTTGGCGCGGATTCACCCCTCCACTTT
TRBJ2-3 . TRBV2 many CASSETGGTDTQYF TGTGCCAGCAGTGAAACTGGAGGCACAGATACGCAGTATTTT
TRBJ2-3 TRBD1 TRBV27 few CASSQGAGGTDTQYF TGTGCCAGCAGTCAGGGGGCAGGAGGCACAGATACGCAGTATTTT
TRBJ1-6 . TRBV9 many CASSVPTGGHYSPLHF TGTGCCAGCAGCGTTCCGACAGGAGGACACTATTCACCCCTCCACTTT
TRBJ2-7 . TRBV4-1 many CASSQTGDKYEQYF TGCGCCAGCAGCCAAACTGGTGACAAGTACGAGCAGTACTTC
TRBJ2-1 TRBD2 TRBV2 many CASSWDRGVNEQFF TGTGCCAGCAGTTGGGATCGGGGGGTCAATGAGCAGTTCTTC
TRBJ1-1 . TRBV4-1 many CASSWSLNTEAFF TGCGCCAGCAGCTGGTCTTTGAACACTGAAGCTTTCTTT
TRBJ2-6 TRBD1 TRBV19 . CASSVTGVVEYGANVLTF TGTGCCAGTAGTGTGACAGGGGTTGTCGAATATGGGGCCAACGTCCTGACTTTC
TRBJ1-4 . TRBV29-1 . CSAGFANEKLFF TGCAGCGCGGGTTTCGCGAATGAAAAACTGTTTTTT
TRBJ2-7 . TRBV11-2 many CASSFEIRSYEQYF TGTGCCAGCAGCTTCGAGATCCGATCCTACGAGCAGTACTTC
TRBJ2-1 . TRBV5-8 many CASSIGTVSYNEQFF TGTGCCAGCAGCATTGGGACTGTTTCCTACAATGAGCAGTTCTTC
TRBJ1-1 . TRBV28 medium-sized CASNSNTEAFF TGTGCCAGCAACAGTAACACTGAAGCTTTCTTT
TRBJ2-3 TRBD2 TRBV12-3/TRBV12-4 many CASRAGSTDTQYF TGTGCCAGCAGAGCGGGGAGCACAGATACGCAGTATTTT
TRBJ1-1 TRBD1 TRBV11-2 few CASRNQRDSTNEAFF TGTGCCAGCAGAAACCAACGGGACAGCACAAATGAAGCTTTCTTT
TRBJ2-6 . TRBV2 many CASRTSGANVLTF TGTGCCAGCAGGACCTCTGGGGCCAACGTCCTGACTTTC
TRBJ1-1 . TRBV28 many CASSLLGLNTEAFF TGTGCCAGCAGTTTGTTGGGGTTGAACACTGAAGCTTTCTTT
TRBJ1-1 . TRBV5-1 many CASSPFSVGGIGTEAFF TGCGCCAGCAGCCCGTTTTCGGTGGGGGGCATTGGCACTGAAGCTTTCTTT
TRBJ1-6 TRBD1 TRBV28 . CASSLGDRGGSPLHF TGTGCCAGCAGTTTAGGGGACAGGGGAGGGTCACCCCTCCACTTT
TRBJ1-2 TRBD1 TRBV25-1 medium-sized CASSKQGDGYTF TGTGCCAGCAGTAAACAGGGGGACGGCTACACCTTC
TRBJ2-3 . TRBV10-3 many CATSEGSDTQYF TGTGCCACCTCGGAAGGGTCTGATACGCAGTATTTT
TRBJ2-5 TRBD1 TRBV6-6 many CASRSGGRETQYF TGTGCCAGCAGGTCAGGGGGCCGGGAGACCCAGTACTTC
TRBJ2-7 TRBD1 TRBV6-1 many CASSKQQGTYEQYF TGTGCCAGCAGTAAACAACAGGGGACCTACGAGCAGTACTTC
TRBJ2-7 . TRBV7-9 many CASSLATISYEQYF TGTGCCAGCAGCTTAGCTACCATTTCCTACGAGCAGTACTTC
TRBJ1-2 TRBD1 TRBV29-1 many CSATLLTGVYRDGYTF TGCAGCGCCACTCTTTTAACAGGGGTTTATCGAGATGGCTACACCTTC
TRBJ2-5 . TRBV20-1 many CSASSGPRETQYF TGCAGTGCTAGCTCTGGCCCTCGAGAGACCCAGTACTTC